This T cell receptor (beta chain) was profiled in a study of shared clonotypes between healthy human individuals. Study results and caveats: Apart from blood, nothing was sampled; tissue repertoires likely differ. Among donors, the sharing of clonotypes was expected to be influenced by sequencing depth.

Germline V gene data show CDR1 as LGHNA and CDR2 as YSLEER. The CDR3 runs to 17 residues. V was trimmed by 5 bases and J by 0 bases, leaving 17 bases between them. Concerning this clone itself: Antigen: not known.

Libraries were prepared by immunoSEQ multiplex PCR; TCRdb keeps only in-frame clonotypes and omits some of them. The table lists approximately 1.5 million clones, less than 99% of them singletons. This sequence joins TRBV4-3 and TRBJ2-1; D gene unclear. The material sequenced was naive CD4+ T cells sorted from blood. Subset here: CD45RA+ positively selected. The source is a man aged 25 to 40 in good health. CDR3 sequence reads: CASSSQLDLSSYNEQFF. CDR3 DNA sequence: TGCGCCAGCAGCTCCCAGTTGGATTTGAGCTCCTACAATGAGCAGTTCTTC.